These T cell receptor beta chains were read from a single sample in a study of T-cell memory formation after mild COVID-19. TCRdb reprocessed the 5' RACE reads via MiXCR and lists one record per CDR3 protein. Here the sample spans roughly 200,000 distinct CDR3 sequences, around 19% being singletons. Sequenced: PBMCs or a T cell subset sorted from them (not recorded which). These TCRs come from an adult woman who had mild COVID-19 (a few samples of this study predate the infection). Cell type and time point are not known. The CDR3 runs from the conserved cysteine through the conserved F or W. Clone size appears in some rows only: once, few, many, or a class for an expanded clone.

13	TRBJ2-5	few	TRBV27	CASRRTSGGTQYF
14	TRBJ2-3	NA	TRBV5-1	CASSFRTGTDTQYF
17	TRBJ1-3	few	TRBV7-2	CASSRERTSSTGNTIYF
15	TRBJ1-2	NA	TRBV20-1	CSAERGGKANYGYTF
18	TRBJ2-1	few	TRBV14	CASSQDSWGRARRDEQFF
15	TRBJ2-4	many	TRBV5-1	CASSGLAGAKNIQYF
14	TRBJ1-2	NA	TRBV4-2	CASSQDSAVYGYTF
16	TRBJ2-7	NA	TRBV27	CASSSYLRGQRYEQYF
13	TRBJ2-1	few	TRBV5-6	CASSLEPPDEQFF
15	TRBJ2-7	few	TRBV6-1	CAITDRGQPAYEQYF
16	TRBJ2-3	few	TRBV5-6	CASSERGGPETDTQYF
18	TRBJ1-5	few	TRBV6-2/TRBV6-3	CASSYSLPADRDNQPQHF
14	TRBJ1-5	few	TRBV12-3/TRBV12-4	CASSPLGSNQPQHF
15	TRBJ2-7	NA	TRBV20-1	CSAPEERTSSYEQYF
13	TRBJ2-1	NA	TRBV7-2	CASSLRWGNEQFF
14	TRBJ2-6	NA	TRBV27	CASSWLPGANVLTF
16	TRBJ2-1	NA	TRBV5-1	CASRSQQGWAYNEQFF
14	TRBJ2-2	NA	TRBV4-2	CASKLAKNTGELFF
18	TRBJ2-2	NA	TRBV6-5	CASRNPGLAGGSPRELFF
17	TRBJ2-1	NA	TRBV7-2	CASSLAGGAGSYNEQFF
12	TRBJ1-2	few	TRBV5-1	CASRTLVDGYTF
16	TRBJ2-1	NA	TRBV20-1	CSAPSLGGQGYNEQFF
12	TRBJ2-7	NA	TRBV30	CAWSSQVYEQYF
15	TRBJ1-2	NA	TRBV5-1	CASRPYTGQGGGYTF
15	TRBJ2-7	few	TRBV9	CASSEGALSSYEQYF
15	TRBJ2-1	NA	TRBV27	CASSLSRDTYNEQFF
13	TRBJ2-5	NA	TRBV29-1	CSVEVASQETQYF
14	TRBJ2-3	NA	TRBV5-1	CASSFTSSTDTQYF
16	TRBJ2-2	NA	TRBV4-2	CASSAQGLAMTGELFF
18	TRBJ2-6	few	TRBV30	CAWSYSRGGSYGANVLTF
15	TRBJ2-3	many	TRBV11-2	CASSLEGTGRDTQYF
14	TRBJ1-4	NA	TRBV7-9	CASSSTGGTEKLFF
16	TRBJ2-3	few	TRBV20-1	CSAPAGLLGSTDTQYF
16	TRBJ2-4	few	TRBV7-8	CASSNRTDLAKNIQYF
19	TRBJ2-6	NA	TRBV14	CASSHTLAGLLSGANVLTF
15	TRBJ2-1	few	TRBV7-2	CASSERTPMGNEQFF
16	TRBJ2-5	NA	TRBV18	CASSPPGLAGWETQYF
15	TRBJ1-5	NA	TRBV7-2	CASSSGPQSNQPQHF
14	TRBJ1-5	NA	TRBV6-2/TRBV6-3	CASSGTGFIQPQHF
15	TRBJ2-3	few	TRBV6-2/TRBV6-3	CASTQLSGRTDTQYF
12	TRBJ2-1	many	TRBV4-2	CASRRADNEQFF
16	TRBJ1-5	NA	TRBV7-2	CASSLIQIGGNQPQHF
13	TRBJ1-1	NA	TRBV7-2	CASSPHERGVAFF
13	TRBJ1-2	few	TRBV24-1	CATSDFAGAGYTF
14	TRBJ2-7	few	TRBV2	CASKAGLAAYEQYF
13	TRBJ2-7	few	TRBV20-1	CSARGTSSYEQYF
17	TRBJ2-1	NA	TRBV6-2/TRBV6-3	CASSPRRPSGKSNEQFF
16	TRBJ2-1	few	TRBV7-2	CASSIAAGVAYNEQFF
14	TRBJ1-5	few	TRBV7-2	CASSSTRGNQPQHF
16	TRBJ2-3	NA	TRBV21-1	CASSKVGTGGTDTQYF
12	TRBJ2-3	NA	TRBV10-3	CAISHSTDTQYF
14	TRBJ2-3	NA	TRBV5-1	CASSLVTSTDTQYF
16	TRBJ2-3	many	TRBV12-3/TRBV12-4	CASSPRTSGSTDTQYF